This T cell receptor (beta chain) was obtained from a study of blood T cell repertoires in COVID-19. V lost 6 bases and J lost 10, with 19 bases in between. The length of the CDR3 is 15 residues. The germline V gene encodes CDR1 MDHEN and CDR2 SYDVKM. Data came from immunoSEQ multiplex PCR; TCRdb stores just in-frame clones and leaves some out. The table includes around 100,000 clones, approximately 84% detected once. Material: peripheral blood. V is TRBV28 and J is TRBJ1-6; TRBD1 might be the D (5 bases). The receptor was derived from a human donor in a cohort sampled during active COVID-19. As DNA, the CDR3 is TGTGCCAGCAGCTCCCTTCCAGGGTTGCGGTCACCCCTCCACTTT. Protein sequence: CASSSLPGLRSPLHF.